This T cell receptor (beta chain) was sequenced for a study of neurological immune-mediated disorders. CDR3 length: 13 residues. The germline V gene has CDR1 MDHEN and CDR2 SYDVKM. V dropped 4 bases and J dropped 3 bases, with 9 bases sitting between them. The study's findings and limits: Multiple sclerosis patients had less TCR clonal expansion than even healthy controls, unlike HTLV-1-associated myelopathy.

Time point meaning: longitudinal time-point 2. The starting material, 2 million PBMCs stored at -80 C, gave rise to the unsorted libraries. One entry per CDR3 protein results from TCRdb running MiXCR on the 5' RACE reads. Of 70,000 to 95,000 distinct CDR3 sequences detected, 13% appear once; the ten largest clones hold 5%. This clonotype came up many times. Its antigen is currently unknown. This rearrangement joins TRBV28 to TRBJ1-1, with D hard to call. Sequences were obtained from PBMCs. The TCR originated in a female donor with HTLV-1-associated myelopathy (HAM/TSP). CDR3 protein: CASSSPPYTEAFF. As DNA, the CDR3 is TGTGCCAGCAGTTCTCCCCCTTACACTGAAGCTTTCTTT.